One sample yielded the 20 T cell receptor beta chains listed below, sequenced in a study of T cells after yellow fever vaccination. TCRdb re-derived calls from the 5' RACE reads in MiXCR, one entry per CDR3 protein. The sample comprises approximately 160,000 distinct CDR3 sequences, approximately 6.2% of which are singletons, and roughly 3% rests with the top ten. Source: CD4+ T cells sorted from PBMCs, taken on the day of the first yellow fever vaccination. Source of these receptors: a man between 18 and 35 years old who received the YFV17D yellow fever vaccine.

This clonotype was detected ten times or more. The chain employs TRBV7-2 and TRBJ2-7; the D gene could be TRBD1 or TRBD2 (5 bases each). The CDR3 has 13 amino acids. CDR1 SGHTA and CDR2 FQGNSA come from the germline V gene. The V and J ends lost 2 bases and 6 bases respectively, with 11 bases between them. CDR3 residues: CASSLRRGGEQYV. The CDR3 DNA follows: TGTGCCAGCAGCTTACGTCGTGGGGGCGAGCAGTACGTC.

This clonotype came up many times. V is TRBV30 and J is TRBJ2-5; D is ambiguous. Deletions cut 7 bases from V and 5 bases from J, with 17 bases between. Germline CDR1 and CDR2: GTSNPN and SVGIG (reference sequence). The CDR3 is made up of 13 amino acids. CDR3: CASAFDSLETQYF. Written as DNA, the CDR3 is TGTGCCTCCGCTTTCGATAGCCTGGAGACCCAGTACTTC.

This clonotype appeared many times. CDR3 nucleotide sequence: TGTGCCAGCAGCTTAGTGTCAGGGGAACACAATGAGCAGTTCTTC. This gives the protein CASSLVSGEHNEQFF. The genes are TRBV7-2 and TRBJ2-1; a possible D gene is TRBD1 (6 bases). CDR1 is SGHTA, CDR2 FQGNSA, per germline. V was cut by 1 base and J by 5 bases, with 12 bases left in between. The CDR3 runs 15 residues.

This clonotype was seen many times. The rearrangement links TRBV20-1 to TRBJ2-1; D gene unclear. Germline V gene data show CDR1 as DFQATT and CDR2 as SNEGSKA (reference sequence). Trimming took off 0 bases at V and 0 bases at J, with 9 bases between the two ends. CDR3 size: 15 residues. Here the CDR3 DNA reads TGCAGTGCTAGAGATCCATTGGGCTCCTACAATGAGCAGTTCTTC. Translation gives CSARDPLGSYNEQFF.

Ten or more counts support this clonotype. The chain joins TRBV11-2 to TRBJ1-1; 7 bases map to TRBD1. J was trimmed by 5 bases and V by 3 bases; bases with no gene match: 0. CDR3 length equals 12 residues. Germline V gene sequence: CDR1 SGHAT, CDR2 FQNNGV. CDR3: CASSFRGTEAFF. CDR3 in DNA: TGTGCCAGCAGCTTCAGGGGGACTGAAGCTTTCTTT.

The chain combines TRBV12-3 or TRBV12-4 with TRBJ1-2; D is unclear. V lost 7 bases and J lost 7, with 22 bases in between. The CDR3 covers 15 residues. As DNA, the CDR3 is TGTGCCAGCACCAAAAGATCATCTTCCGTGCTTGGCTACACCTTC. This translates into CASTKRSSSVLGYTF.

This clonotype has a handful of counts. The CDR3 bases are TGTGCCAGCAGCTTAGCGGCAGGGGGTGCAGATACGCAGTATTTT. Translation gives CASSLAAGGADTQYF. The chain joins TRBV7-2 to TRBJ2-3, with 7 bases identical to TRBD1. After removal of 0 bases from V and 4 bases from J, the junction contained 4 bases not matched to a gene. The CDR3 is 15 amino acids. Germline V gene sequence: CDR1 SGHTA, CDR2 FQGNSA.

About this clonotype: A much larger clonotype is one base distant, so this may be a read error. The V call is TRBV12-3 or TRBV12-4, the J call TRBJ1-6, with D unresolved. There are 16 residues in the CDR3. CDR3 sequence reads: CASIAPGSSYNPPLHF. DNA for the CDR3: TGTGCCAGCATCGCGCCGGGTAGCTCCTATAATCCACCCCTCCACTTT.

There are a few counts of this clonotype. The chain carries TRBV7-2 and TRBJ1-1; tentative D call: TRBD1 (6 bases). Germline lookup yields CDR1 SGHTA and CDR2 FQGNSA. This CDR3 has 15 amino acids. V lost 4 bases, J lost 8 bases, and 20 bases lay in between. The CDR3, as DNA: TGTGCCAGCAGCTCCAACAGTCAACCGACAGGAGAAGCTTTCTTT. Protein: CASSSNSQPTGEAFF.

This clonotype was recorded at least ten times. The chain employs TRBV7-2 and TRBJ2-1, with 10 positions matching TRBD2. From germline, CDR1 is SGHTA and CDR2 FQGNSA. There are 15 residues in the CDR3. V dropped 5 bases and J dropped 7; count of bases not matched to a gene: 8. Written as DNA, the CDR3 is TGTGCCAGCAGCATGAGCGGGGGGGCCGCAAATGAGCAGTTCTTC. Its translation: CASSMSGGAANEQFF. Full variable domain (outside the CDR3, taken from reference TRBV7-2 and TRBJ2-1): GAGVSQSPSNKVTEKGKDVELRCDPISGHTALYWYRQSLGQGLEFLIYFQGNSAPDKSGLPSDRFSAERTGGSVSTLTIQRTQQEDSAVYLCASSMSGGAANEQFFGPGTRLTVL.

This chain joins TRBV15 and TRBJ1-4; D is ambiguous. Deletions cut 1 base from V and 5 bases from J, with 5 bases between. This CDR3 region has 13 residues. Germline values: CDR1 LNHNV, CDR2 YYDKDF (reference sequence). The DNA for the CDR3 is TGTGCCACCAGCAGAGCCCTAAATGAAAAACTGTTTTTT. It yields the protein CATSRALNEKLFF.

A few counts support this clonotype. The chain uses TRBV9 and TRBJ2-3; the match to TRBD1 covers 7 bases. The CDR3 runs 15 residues. V trimming: 4 bases; J trimming: 7 bases; junction bases outside the gene matches: 12. Germline V CDR1 and CDR2: SGDLS, YYNGEE. This CDR3 reads CASSSRQGSHNTQYF. DNA of the CDR3: TGTGCCAGCAGCTCTCGACAGGGCTCCCACAATACGCAGTATTTT. The variable domain in full, with the rest retrieved from reference TRBV9 and TRBJ2-3, is DSGVTQTPKHLITATGQRVTLRCSPRSGDLSVYWYQQSLDQGLQFLIQYYNGEERAKGNILERFSAQQFPDLHSELNLSSLELGDSALYFCASSSRQGSHNTQYFGPGTRLTVL.

The chain has TRBV4-2 and TRBJ1-3; D ambiguous. Trimming shortened V by 1 base and J by 3 bases, and 10 bases separated the two germline ends. The CDR3 contains 15 residues. CDR1 is LGHNA, CDR2 YNFKEQ, per germline. As DNA, the CDR3 is TGTGCCAGCAGCCAAGGTTCCATGGGTGGAAACACCATATATTTT. The encoded protein is CASSQGSMGGNTIYF.

This clonotype was recorded many times. The V call is TRBV6-2 or TRBV6-3, the J call TRBJ2-5, with no clear D. V was trimmed by 2 bases and J by 6 bases, leaving 7 bases between them. Looked up from germline, CDR1 is MNHEY and CDR2 is SVGEGT. CDR3 length: 12 residues. The CDR3 region has the DNA TGTGCCAGCAGTTACCCGGAACAGACCCAGTACTTC. It translates to CASSYPEQTQYF.

This clonotype has ten or more counts. The chain carries TRBV5-5 and TRBJ2-7, with 7 bases matching TRBD1. CDR1 is SGHKS and CDR2 is YYEKEE in the germline V gene (reference sequence). The CDR3 length is 15 residues. V shed 4 bases, J shed 4 bases, and the junction held 11 bases outside the gene matches. CDR3 coding DNA: TGTGCCAGCAGCCTGGATTTGACAGGGAGTTACGAGCAGTACTTC. Encoded protein: CASSLDLTGSYEQYF.

V usage is TRBV12-3 or TRBV12-4 and J usage is TRBJ2-3, with TRBD2 matching over 10 bases. The CDR3 runs to 16 residues. V shed 7 bases and J 5 bases; nucleotides not matched to a gene: 12. In nucleotides, the CDR3 is TGTGCCAGCACTCTAAGGAGCGGGGGGGCCGGAGATACGCAGTATTTT. Its protein is CASTLRSGGAGDTQYF.

Only a few counts were recorded for this clonotype. This chain links TRBV30 with TRBJ2-5; perhaps TRBD2 as D (7 bases). V was clipped by 1 base and J by 5 bases, with 14 bases between them. In germline, CDR1 is GTSNPN, CDR2 SVGIG (reference sequence). The CDR3 extends over 14 amino acids. The chain's CDR3 is CAWSDRGAMETQYF. CDR3 sequence (DNA): TGTGCCTGGAGTGATCGGGGGGCGATGGAGACCCAGTACTTC. The full variable domain, in which reference TRBV30 and TRBJ2-5 provide the parts outside the CDR3, is SQTIHQWPATLVQPVGSPLSLECTVEGTSNPNLYWYRQAAGRGLQLLFYSVGIGQISSEVPQNLSASRPQDRQFILSSKKLLLSDSGFYLCAWSDRGAMETQYFGPGTRLLVL.

This clonotype was picked up many times. The rearrangement joins TRBV7-2 to TRBJ1-6; no definite D call. This CDR3 spans 15 amino acids. Germline V lookup: CDR1 SGHTA, CDR2 FQGNSA. V lost 5 bases to trimming and J lost 5 bases, with 13 bases between them. The CDR3 coding sequence is TGTGCCAGCAGCCTAAGGAGAACAGATAATTCACCCCTCCACTTT. Translating gives CASSLRRTDNSPLHF. The full variable domain, its missing parts supplied by reference TRBV7-2 and TRBJ1-6, is GAGVSQSPSNKVTEKGKDVELRCDPISGHTALYWYRQSLGQGLEFLIYFQGNSAPDKSGLPSDRFSAERTGGSVSTLTIQRTQQEDSAVYLCASSLRRTDNSPLHFGNGTRLTVT.

This clonotype has at least ten counts. V and J are TRBV4-3 and TRBJ1-3, with D tentatively TRBD1 (5 bases). CDR3 length: 15 residues. Germline CDR1 reads LGHNA; CDR2 reads YSLEER. V was cut by 4 bases and J by 4 bases, with 14 bases left in between. CDR3 residues: CASSLTGGRGNTIYF. The CDR3 coding sequence is TGCGCCAGCAGCCTCACAGGTGGCCGCGGAAACACCATATATTTT.

In its sample, this clonotype was seen many times. The gene calls are TRBV12-3 or TRBV12-4 and TRBJ2-7; 11 bases are shared with TRBD1. Trimming cost V 8 bases and J 4 bases; bases outside gene matches: 7. This CDR3 has 14 amino acids. The CDR3 reads CASSRGTGGYEQYF. The DNA for the CDR3 is TGTGCCAGCTCAAGAGGGACAGGGGGTTACGAGCAGTACTTC.